The 25 T cell receptor beta chains below all came from one sample that was sequenced in a study of blood T cell repertoires in COVID-19 (dated by TCRdb to about 2020). Libraries came from the immunoSEQ multiplex PCR assay. TCRdb retrieved this table from immuneACCESS and kept in-frame rearrangements only. Not all clones are present; in checked studies, unresolved V genes account for under half, and no reason is known for the remainder. For this sample there are about 24,000 clones; 87% appear just once. The top ten constitute about 25% of the sample. Sample: peripheral blood. These receptors came from a human donor with active COVID-19. The donor label of this sample is uncertain.

Written as DNA, the CDR3 is TGCGCCAGCAGCTCGGGGACAGGGGGCTATGGTCAAGAGACCCAGTACTTC. This codes for CASSSGTGGYGQETQYF. The rearrangement joins TRBV5-1 to TRBJ2-5, with 12 bases identical to TRBD1. This CDR3 spans 17 amino acids. V dropped 3 bases and J dropped 2; count of bases not matched to a gene: 8. Germline lookup yields CDR1 SGHRS and CDR2 YFSETQ.

V is TRBV5-8 and J is TRBJ2-2; D is unresolved. Trimming removed 4 bases at V and 6 bases at J, with 10 bases between. The CDR3 loop spans 13 amino acids. Per germline, CDR1 SGHTS and CDR2 YDEGEE. The CDR3 DNA reads as TGTGCCAGCAGCCCCGGGTGGGCCGGGGAGCTGTTTTTT. Translated, it gives CASSPGWAGELFF.

This clone has just a few counts. The chain is built from TRBV9 and TRBJ2-7; TRBD1 matches 7 bases. Trimming removed 0 bases from V and 3 bases from J; junction bases left unmatched: 12. Germline CDR1 is SGDLS and CDR2 is YYNGEE. There are 17 residues in the CDR3. The CDR3 loop is CASSVGAGGLRFYEQYF. DNA of the CDR3: TGTGCCAGCAGCGTAGGGGCAGGGGGTCTGAGGTTCTACGAGCAGTACTTC.

The V call is TRBV7-9, the J call TRBJ1-4; D may be TRBD1 (5 bases). Germline V gene sequence: CDR1 SEHNR, CDR2 FQNEAQ (reference sequence). V was clipped by 5 bases and J by 7 bases, with 8 bases between them. The CDR3 covers 12 residues. The CDR3 nucleotides are TGTGCCAGCAGCCCCGACAGTGAAAAACTGTTTTTT. This sequence encodes CASSPDSEKLFF.

The chain links TRBV24-1 to TRBJ2-1; 8 bases line up with TRBD2. Per germline, CDR1 KGHDR and CDR2 SFDVKD. The CDR3 runs to 14 residues. V dropped 2 bases and J dropped 10; count of bases not matched to a gene: 6. CDR3 nucleotides: TGTGCCACCAGTGATTCTGCGACTAGCGAGGAGCAGTTCTTC. It encodes CATSDSATSEEQFF.

The chain recombines TRBV6-5 with TRBJ2-5; no clear D gene. The CDR3 sequence is 13 residues long. CDR1 and CDR2 (germline): MNHEY, SVGAGI. V was trimmed by 8 bases and J by 3 bases, leaving 13 bases between them. Written as DNA, the CDR3 is TGTGCCAGCGCTTTGACGGGTAAAGAGACCCAGTACTTC. Translating gives CASALTGKETQYF.

The chain is built from TRBV4-1 and TRBJ1-4; D remains ambiguous. Trimming stripped 4 bases from V and 2 bases from J, with 8 bases between. The CDR3 has 14 residues. Germline V CDR1 and CDR2: MGHRA, YSYEKL. Here the CDR3 DNA reads TGCGCCAGCAGCCCCTCGAGCACTAATGAAAAACTGTTTTTT. Its protein is CASSPSSTNEKLFF.

This chain connects TRBV6-5 to TRBJ1-5; 7 positions agree with TRBD1. The CDR3 length is 14 residues. The germline V gene has CDR1 MNHEY and CDR2 SVGAGI. V was clipped by 6 bases and J by 2 bases; unmatched bases: 4. DNA of the CDR3: TGTGCCAGCAGCAGGGGGACAGGCAATCAGCCCCAGCATTTT. As protein: CASSRGTGNQPQHF.

The V and J genes are TRBV4-1 and TRBJ1-1; D is unresolved. From germline, CDR1 is MGHRA and CDR2 YSYEKL. The V and J ends lost 0 bases and 1 base respectively, with 6 bases between them. This CDR3 is 14 amino acids long. CDR3 sequence (DNA): TGCGCCAGCAGCCAAGATCCAGGGAACACTGAAGCTTTCTTT. Translated: CASSQDPGNTEAFF.

The count of this clone is one. The V and J genes are TRBV5-8 and TRBJ2-1; 11 nucleotides line up with TRBD2. V was clipped by 8 bases and J by 9 bases; unmatched bases: 19. The CDR3 sequence is 17 residues long. Germline-derived CDR1 and CDR2 are SGHTS and YDEGEE. Here the CDR3 reads CASSSGTSGSGGGEQFF. CDR3 bases: TGTGCCAGTTCTTCCGGGACTAGCGGAAGTGGAGGGGGTGAGCAGTTCTTC.

This clone was counted only a few times. This rearrangement joins TRBV21-1 to TRBJ2-7; the DNA was not compared with TRBD1, the D call given in the table. TRBV21-1 is an annotated pseudogene. CDR3 length equals 14 residues. As DNA, the CDR3 is TGTGCCAGCAGCGAAACGGGACACTCATACGAGCAGTACTTC. This translates into CASSETGHSYEQYF.

The V call is TRBV3-1 (or the pseudogene TRBV3-2), the J call TRBJ2-1; 11 nucleotides line up with TRBD2. CDR1 and CDR2 from the germline V gene are LGHDT and YNNKEL (reference sequence). This CDR3 is 18 amino acids long. V lost 0 bases, J lost 2 bases, and 6 bases stayed unmatched. The CDR3 DNA is TGTGCCAGCAGCCAAGACCCTCTACTAGCGGGAGCCTACAATGAGCAGTTCTTC. Its translation: CASSQDPLLAGAYNEQFF.

The chain uses TRBV7-9 and TRBJ2-5; perhaps TRBD2 as D (5 bases). Germline-derived CDR1 and CDR2 are SEHNR and FQNEAQ (reference sequence). CDR3 size: 13 residues. V gave up 1 base and J gave up 5 bases, with 8 bases separating them. In DNA form, the CDR3 reads TGTGCCAGCAGCTTAGAACTAGGGGAGACCCAGTACTTC. Protein product: CASSLELGETQYF.

CDR3 in DNA: TGTGCCAGCAGTGACTTCTCCTACGAGCAGTACTTC. It is translated as CASSDFSYEQYF. The chain uses TRBV2 and TRBJ2-7; D gene ambiguous. Trimming cost V 3 bases and J 0 bases, with 3 bases left between them. Germline CDR1 and CDR2: SNHLY and FYNNEI. This CDR3 spans 12 amino acids.

This sequence joins TRBV5-1 and TRBJ1-1; weak D call: TRBD1 (6 bases). V gave up 2 bases and J gave up 0 bases, with 17 bases separating them. There are 17 residues in the CDR3. Per germline, CDR1 SGHRS and CDR2 YFSETQ. Written as DNA, the CDR3 is TGCGCCAGCAGCTTACAGGGTCTAAGTTCCGTGAACACTGAAGCTTTCTTT. Its translation is CASSLQGLSSVNTEAFF.

The chain couples TRBV5-1 to TRBJ2-7; tentatively, D is TRBD2 (5 bases). Between the trimmed V and J ends, which lost 0 bases and 5 bases, there was a span of 12 bases. The CDR3 is 14 amino acids. Germline V gene lookup returns CDR1 SGHRS and CDR2 YFSETQ. CDR3 sequence: CASSLEGVVHEQYF. Here the CDR3 DNA reads TGCGCCAGCAGCTTGGAGGGAGTGGTCCACGAGCAGTACTTC.

V is TRBV5-6 and J is TRBJ1-1, with 8 bases fitting TRBD1. This CDR3 contains 15 residues. Per germline, CDR1 SGHDT and CDR2 YYEEEE. The J segment lost 1 base and the V segment lost 3 bases, leaving 5 bases of the junction unmatched. In DNA form, the CDR3 reads TGTGCCAGCAGCTGGGGGACAGGCAAGAACACTGAAGCTTTCTTT. This sequence encodes CASSWGTGKNTEAFF. The full variable domain, its missing parts supplied by reference TRBV5-6 and TRBJ1-1, is DAGVTQSPTHLIKTRGQQVTLRCSPKSGHDTVSWYQQALGQGPQFIFQYYEEEERQRGNFPDRFSGHQFPNYSSELNVNALLLGDSALYLCASSWGTGKNTEAFFGQGTRLTVV.

V gene TRBV12-5 combines with J gene TRBJ2-1, with D maybe TRBD2 (6 bases). V dropped 5 bases and J dropped 6 bases, with 17 bases sitting between them. The germline V gene encodes CDR1 LGHNT and CDR2 FRNRAP. The CDR3 consists of 15 residues. CDR3 nucleotide sequence: TGTGCTAGTGGTCCCTGGGGGGATCGGCGCAATGAGCAGTTCTTC. Translation gives CASGPWGDRRNEQFF.

The rearrangement links TRBV18 to TRBJ2-3; D remains unclear. There are 13 residues in the CDR3. CDR1 KGHSH and CDR2 LQKENI come from the germline V gene. V gave up 3 bases and J gave up 3 bases, with 7 bases separating them. The CDR3 reads CASSPQVTDTQYF. CDR3 bases: TGTGCCAGCTCACCGCAGGTTACAGATACGCAGTATTTT.

The chain combines TRBV3-1 (or the pseudogene TRBV3-2) with TRBJ1-3; D is perhaps TRBD1 (5 bases). Germline CDR1 is LGHDT and CDR2 is YNNKEL (reference sequence). CDR3 length: 16 amino acids. Trimming pared 3 bases from V and 0 bases from J, leaving 12 bases between. CDR3 amino acids: CASSQARGFSGNTIYF. The DNA for the CDR3 is TGTGCCAGCAGCCAGGCAAGGGGCTTCTCTGGAAACACCATATATTTT.

The chain is built from TRBV3-1 (or the pseudogene TRBV3-2) and TRBJ2-2; the D gene is possibly TRBD2 (7 bases). The CDR3 is 15 amino acids. Trimming shortened V by 0 bases and J by 4 bases, and 9 bases separated the two germline ends. Germline V gene data show CDR1 as LGHDT and CDR2 as YNNKEL (reference sequence). CDR3 sequence (DNA): TGTGCCAGCAGCCAAGAGAGGGGGGGCACCGGGGAGCTGTTTTTT. Protein sequence: CASSQERGGTGELFF.

The chain employs TRBV18 and TRBJ1-1, with no clear D. Germline V gives CDR1 KGHSH, CDR2 LQKENI. This CDR3 is built from 15 residues. Trimming left V 1 base short and J 2 bases short, with 11 bases between. The DNA for the CDR3 is TGTGCCAGCTCACCACGGCGGGCCGATAACACTGAAGCTTTCTTT. Its protein product is CASSPRRADNTEAFF.

The chain joins TRBV5-6 to TRBJ1-5; weak D call: TRBD1 (5 bases). Trimming left V 3 bases short and J 1 base short, with 11 bases between. From germline, CDR1 is SGHDT and CDR2 YYEEEE. This CDR3 is built from 15 residues. The CDR3 region is CASSSGGVSNQPQHF. CDR3 nucleotides: TGTGCCAGCAGCTCCGGGGGGGTGAGCAATCAGCCCCAGCATTTT. Combining the CDR3 with reference TRBV5-6 and TRBJ1-5 gives the whole variable domain DAGVTQSPTHLIKTRGQQVTLRCSPKSGHDTVSWYQQALGQGPQFIFQYYEEEERQRGNFPDRFSGHQFPNYSSELNVNALLLGDSALYLCASSSGGVSNQPQHFGDGTRLSIL.

This chain joins TRBV5-1 and TRBJ2-5; no clear D gene. Trimming took off 0 bases at V and 1 base at J, with 13 bases between the two ends. Germline-derived CDR1 and CDR2 are SGHRS and YFSETQ. The CDR3 consists of 16 residues. The CDR3 region has the DNA TGCGCCAGCAGCTTGGAGGCAGGCACACTCCAAGAGACCCAGTACTTC. This encodes CASSLEAGTLQETQYF.

In nucleotides, the CDR3 is TGTGCCAGCAGCGGAGCCGGGACAGTCTATGGCTACACCTTC. It translates to CASSGAGTVYGYTF. The chain links TRBV11-2 to TRBJ1-2; 7 positions agree with TRBD1. V trimming: 5 bases; J trimming: 4 bases; junction bases outside the gene matches: 7. CDR3 length: 14 residues. From germline, CDR1 is SGHAT and CDR2 FQNNGV.